This T cell receptor (beta chain) emerged from a study of cytomegalovirus exposure and HLA in healthy donors. Looked up from germline, CDR1 is SNHLY and CDR2 is FYNNEI. This CDR3 has 16 amino acids. Trimming pared 2 bases from V and 0 bases from J, leaving 10 bases between. Remarks on this clone: Its specificity is not known.

Primers included in the PCR were 60 Vbeta and 13 Jbeta primers. Here immunoSEQ multiplex PCR was the method, and the copy in TCRdb shows in-frame clones only, minus some. The sample records 200,000 to 250,000 clones, roughly 88% being singletons. The study, taken as a whole, reports: Donors were assumed by presence/absence analyses to have roughly uniform sequencing depth. TCR beta V segments were, for the most part, productive about 87% or about 30% of the time in an earlier analysis. An observed cluster of highly shared sequence variants was recorded as a likely sequencing artifact.

The receptor's source is a boy younger than 10 in good health and CMV-seronegative. Input material: PBMCs. V gene TRBV2 combines with J gene TRBJ1-4; D is uncertain. CDR3 coding DNA: TGTGCCAGCAGTGAACTCGAGGGAGCAACTAATGAAAAACTGTTTTTT. Translated: CASSELEGATNEKLFF.